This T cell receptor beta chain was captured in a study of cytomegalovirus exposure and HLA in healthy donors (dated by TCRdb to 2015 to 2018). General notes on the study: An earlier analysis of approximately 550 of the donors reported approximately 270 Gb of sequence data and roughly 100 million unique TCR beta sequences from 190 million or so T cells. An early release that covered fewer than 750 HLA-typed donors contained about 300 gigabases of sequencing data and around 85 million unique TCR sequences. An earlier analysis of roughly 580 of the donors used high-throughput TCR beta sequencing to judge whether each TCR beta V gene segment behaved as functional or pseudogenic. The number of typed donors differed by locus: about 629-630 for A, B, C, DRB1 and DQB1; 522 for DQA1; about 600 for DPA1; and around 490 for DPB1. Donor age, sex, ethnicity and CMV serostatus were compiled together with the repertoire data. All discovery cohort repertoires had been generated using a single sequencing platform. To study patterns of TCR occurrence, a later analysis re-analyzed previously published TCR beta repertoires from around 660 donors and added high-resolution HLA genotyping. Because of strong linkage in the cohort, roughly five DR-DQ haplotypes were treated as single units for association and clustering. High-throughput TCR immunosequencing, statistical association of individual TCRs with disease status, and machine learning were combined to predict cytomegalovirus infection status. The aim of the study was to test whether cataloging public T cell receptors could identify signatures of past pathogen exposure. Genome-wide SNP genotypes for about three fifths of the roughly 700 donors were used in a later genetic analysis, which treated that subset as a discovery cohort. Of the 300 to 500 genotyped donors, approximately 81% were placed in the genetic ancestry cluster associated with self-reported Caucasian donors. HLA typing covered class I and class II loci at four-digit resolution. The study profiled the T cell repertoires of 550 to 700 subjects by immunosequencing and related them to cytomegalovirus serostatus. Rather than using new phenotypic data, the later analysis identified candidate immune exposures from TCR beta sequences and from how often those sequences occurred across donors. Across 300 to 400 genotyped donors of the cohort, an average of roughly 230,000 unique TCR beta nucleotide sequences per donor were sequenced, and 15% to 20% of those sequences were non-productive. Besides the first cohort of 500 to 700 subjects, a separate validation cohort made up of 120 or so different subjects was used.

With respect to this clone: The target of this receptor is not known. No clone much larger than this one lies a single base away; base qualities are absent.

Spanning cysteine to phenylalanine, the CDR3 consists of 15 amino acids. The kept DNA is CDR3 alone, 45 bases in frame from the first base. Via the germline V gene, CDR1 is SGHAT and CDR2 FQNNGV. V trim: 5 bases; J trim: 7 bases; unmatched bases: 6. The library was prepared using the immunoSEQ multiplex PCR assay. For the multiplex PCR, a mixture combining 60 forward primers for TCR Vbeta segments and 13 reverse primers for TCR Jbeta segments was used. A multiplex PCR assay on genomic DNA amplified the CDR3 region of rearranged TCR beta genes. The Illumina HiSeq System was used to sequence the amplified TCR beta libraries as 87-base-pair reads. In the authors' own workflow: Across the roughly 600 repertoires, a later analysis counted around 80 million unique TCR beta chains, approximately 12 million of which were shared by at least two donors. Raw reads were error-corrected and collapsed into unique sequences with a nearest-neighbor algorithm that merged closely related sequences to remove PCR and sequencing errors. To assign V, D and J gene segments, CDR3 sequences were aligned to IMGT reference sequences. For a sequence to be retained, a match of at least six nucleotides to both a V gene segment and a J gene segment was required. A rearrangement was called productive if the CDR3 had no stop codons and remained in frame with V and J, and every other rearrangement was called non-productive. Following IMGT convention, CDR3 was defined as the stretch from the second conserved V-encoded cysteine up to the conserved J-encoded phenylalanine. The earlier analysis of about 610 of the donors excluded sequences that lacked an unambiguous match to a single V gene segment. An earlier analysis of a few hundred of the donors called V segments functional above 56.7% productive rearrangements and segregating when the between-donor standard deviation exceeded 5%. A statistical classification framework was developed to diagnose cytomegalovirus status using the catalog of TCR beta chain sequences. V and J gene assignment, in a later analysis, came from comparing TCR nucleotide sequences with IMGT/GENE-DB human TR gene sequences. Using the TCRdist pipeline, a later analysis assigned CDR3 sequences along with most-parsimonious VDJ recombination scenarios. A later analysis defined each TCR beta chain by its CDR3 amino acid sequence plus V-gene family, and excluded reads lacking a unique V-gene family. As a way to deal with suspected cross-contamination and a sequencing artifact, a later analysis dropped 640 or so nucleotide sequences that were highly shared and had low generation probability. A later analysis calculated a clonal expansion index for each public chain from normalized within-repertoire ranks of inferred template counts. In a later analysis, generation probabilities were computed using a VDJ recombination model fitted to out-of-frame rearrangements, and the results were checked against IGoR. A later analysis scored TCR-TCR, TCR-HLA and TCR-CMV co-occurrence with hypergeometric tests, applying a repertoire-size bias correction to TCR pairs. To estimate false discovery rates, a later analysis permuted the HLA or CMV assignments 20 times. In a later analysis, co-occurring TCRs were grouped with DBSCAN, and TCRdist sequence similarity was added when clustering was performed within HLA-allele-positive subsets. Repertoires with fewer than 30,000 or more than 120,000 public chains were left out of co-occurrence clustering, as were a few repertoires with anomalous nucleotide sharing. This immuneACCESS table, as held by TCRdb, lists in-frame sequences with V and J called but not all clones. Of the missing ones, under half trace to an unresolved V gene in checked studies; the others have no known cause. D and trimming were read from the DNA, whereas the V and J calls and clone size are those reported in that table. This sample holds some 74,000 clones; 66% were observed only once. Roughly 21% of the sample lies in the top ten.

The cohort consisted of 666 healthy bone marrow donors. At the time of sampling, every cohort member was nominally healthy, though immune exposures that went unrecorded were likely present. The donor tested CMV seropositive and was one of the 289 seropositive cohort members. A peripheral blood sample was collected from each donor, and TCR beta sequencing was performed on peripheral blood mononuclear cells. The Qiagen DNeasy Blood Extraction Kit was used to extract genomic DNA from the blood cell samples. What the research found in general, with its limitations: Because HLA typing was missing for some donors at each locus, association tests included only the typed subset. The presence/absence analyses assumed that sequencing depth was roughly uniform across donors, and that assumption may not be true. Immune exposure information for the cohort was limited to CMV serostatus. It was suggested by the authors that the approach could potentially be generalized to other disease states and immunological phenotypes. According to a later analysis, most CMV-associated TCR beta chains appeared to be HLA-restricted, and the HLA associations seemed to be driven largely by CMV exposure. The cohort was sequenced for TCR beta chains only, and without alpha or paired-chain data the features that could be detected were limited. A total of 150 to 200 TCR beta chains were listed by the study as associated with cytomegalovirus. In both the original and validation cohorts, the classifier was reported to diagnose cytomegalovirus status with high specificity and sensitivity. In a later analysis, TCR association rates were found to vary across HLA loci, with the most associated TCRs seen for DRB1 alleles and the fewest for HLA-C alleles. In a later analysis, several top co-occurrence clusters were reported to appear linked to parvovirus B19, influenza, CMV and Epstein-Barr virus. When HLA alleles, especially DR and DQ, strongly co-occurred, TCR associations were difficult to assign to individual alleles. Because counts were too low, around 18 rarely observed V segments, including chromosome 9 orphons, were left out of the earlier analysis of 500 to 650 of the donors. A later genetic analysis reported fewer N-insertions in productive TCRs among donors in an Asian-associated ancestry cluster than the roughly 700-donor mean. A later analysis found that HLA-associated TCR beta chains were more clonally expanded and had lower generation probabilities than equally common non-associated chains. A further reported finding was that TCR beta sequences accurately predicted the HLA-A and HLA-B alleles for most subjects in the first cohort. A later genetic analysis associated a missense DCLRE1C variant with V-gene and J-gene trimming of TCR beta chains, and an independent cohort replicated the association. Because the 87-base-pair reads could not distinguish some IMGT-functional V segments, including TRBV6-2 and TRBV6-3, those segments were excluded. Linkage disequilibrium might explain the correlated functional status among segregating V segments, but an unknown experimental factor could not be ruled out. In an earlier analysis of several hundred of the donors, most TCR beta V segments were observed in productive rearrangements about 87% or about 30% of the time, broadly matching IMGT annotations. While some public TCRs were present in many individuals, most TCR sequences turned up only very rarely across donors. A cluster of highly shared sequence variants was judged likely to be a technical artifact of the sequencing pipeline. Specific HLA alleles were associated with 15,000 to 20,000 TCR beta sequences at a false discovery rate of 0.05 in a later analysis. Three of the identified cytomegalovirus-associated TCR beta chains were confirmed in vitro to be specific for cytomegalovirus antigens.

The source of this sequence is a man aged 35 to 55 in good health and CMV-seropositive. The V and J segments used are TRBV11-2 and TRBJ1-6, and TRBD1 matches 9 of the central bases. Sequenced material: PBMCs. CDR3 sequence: CASSPTGGRNSPLHF. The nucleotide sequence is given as TGTGCCAGCAGCCCTACAGGGGGCAGAAATTCACCCCTCCACTTT.